The 15 T cell receptor beta chains given below trace back to one sample, sequenced in a study of identical twins. TCRdb redid the calling of the 5' RACE reads with MiXCR, one entry per CDR3 protein. The repertoire consists of just under 550,000 distinct CDR3 sequences, with about 16% occurring once and the leading ten covering roughly 0.43%. The sample was also reused in another study, on yellow fever vaccine responses in identical twins.

Sequencing was done on a sample of CD4+ T cells sorted from blood. These receptors were obtained from a woman between 18 and 30 years old in good health.

This clonotype was seen a few times. J is TRBJ2-2 and V is TRBV5-1; 9 positions match TRBD1. Germline assignment: CDR1 SGHRS and CDR2 YFSETQ. The CDR3 extends over 13 amino acids. Trimming removed 4 bases from V and 7 bases from J; junction bases left unmatched: 2. CDR3 sequence reads: CASSRDRDGELFF. CDR3 sequence (DNA): TGCGCCAGCAGCCGGGACAGGGACGGGGAGCTGTTTTTT.

The V call is TRBV19, the J call TRBJ1-6; 10 bases map to TRBD1. J was trimmed by 13 bases and V by 4 bases; bases with no gene match: 10. The CDR3 has 15 amino acids. Germline V lookup: CDR1 LNHDA, CDR2 SQIVND (reference sequence). CDR3 in DNA: TGTGCCAGTAGTACGACGGGACAGGGGTTAACCCCCCTCCACTTT. This codes for CASSTTGQGLTPLHF.

This clonotype appeared a few times. The J gene is TRBJ1-5, the V gene TRBV12-3 or TRBV12-4; 11 positions match TRBD1. This CDR3 region has 17 residues. V lost 7 bases, J lost 2 bases, and 10 bases stayed unmatched. The CDR3 here is CASTGQGASIGNQPQHF. The CDR3 DNA follows: TGTGCCAGCACAGGACAGGGGGCAAGTATAGGCAATCAGCCCCAGCATTTT.

This clonotype has only a few counts. The chain couples TRBV5-1 to TRBJ2-4; 11 nucleotides match TRBD2. Per germline, CDR1 SGHRS and CDR2 YFSETQ. This CDR3 has 15 amino acids. Trimming at V came to 2 bases and at J to 11 bases, leaving 9 bases not matched to a gene. The CDR3 loop is CASSFISGGAQVQYF. The CDR3 DNA sequence: TGCGCCAGCAGCTTTATTAGCGGGGGGGCTCAGGTTCAGTACTTC.

The chain links TRBV6-1 to TRBJ1-1, with D uncertain. The length of the CDR3 is 14 residues. Trimming pared 6 bases from V and 0 bases from J, leaving 11 bases between. Germline CDR1 is MNHNS and CDR2 is SASEGT. CDR3 bases: TGTGCCAGCAGACCCCTAGGTATGAACACTGAAGCTTTCTTT. Translating gives CASRPLGMNTEAFF.

This clonotype has only a few counts. V gene TRBV3-1 combines with J gene TRBJ2-5; 9 bases map to TRBD1. After removal of 11 bases from V and 3 bases from J, the junction contained 13 bases not matched to a gene. The CDR3 covers 15 residues. Germline V gives CDR1 LGHDT, CDR2 YNNKEL (reference sequence). The CDR3 loop is CAGAMTGGKEETQYF. The CDR3, as DNA: TGTGCCGGGGCAATGACAGGGGGGAAAGAAGAGACCCAGTACTTC.

V gene TRBV28 combines with J gene TRBJ2-1; TRBD2 matches at 9 bases. V trimming: 5 bases; J trimming: 0 bases; junction bases outside the gene matches: 20. Germline CDR1 reads MDHEN; CDR2 reads SYDVKM. The CDR3 has 21 residues. Here the CDR3 reads CASSSLDMRSGRRASYNEQFF. CDR3 coding DNA: TGTGCCAGCAGTAGCCTGGATATGCGTAGCGGGAGACGAGCCTCCTACAATGAGCAGTTCTTC.

The V call is TRBV6-1, the J call TRBJ2-1; D gene uncertain. From germline, CDR1 is MNHNS and CDR2 SASEGT. The V and J ends lost 6 bases and 5 bases respectively, with 8 bases between them. This CDR3 has 12 residues. CDR3 region: CASSPVNNEQFF. CDR3 in DNA: TGTGCCAGCAGCCCAGTTAACAATGAGCAGTTCTTC.

This clonotype has just a few counts. The genes are TRBV4-1 and TRBJ1-5; D is uncertain. CDR1 is MGHRA, CDR2 YSYEKL, per germline. The CDR3 totals 16 residues. V was pared by 3 bases and J by 2 bases, with 14 bases between. The CDR3 reads CASSQPGGIRNQPQHF. The CDR3 nucleotides read TGCGCCAGCAGCCAGCCTGGCGGTATCCGCAATCAGCCCCAGCATTTT.

This chain joins TRBV27 and TRBJ2-2; D call uncertain. V lost 9 bases to trimming and J lost 0 bases, with 5 bases between them. This CDR3 region has 12 residues. Germline CDR1 MNHEY, CDR2 SMNVEV (reference sequence). The chain's CDR3 is CASKTNTGELFF. Here the CDR3 DNA reads TGTGCCAGTAAGACGAACACCGGGGAGCTGTTTTTT.

This clonotype appeared a few times. The CDR3 loop reads CASSYSSSYRNEQFF. DNA of the CDR3: TGTGCCAGCAGTTACTCGTCGAGTTACCGCAATGAGCAGTTCTTC. The chain has TRBV6-5 and TRBJ2-1; no clear D gene. Deletions cut 0 bases from V and 6 bases from J, with 12 bases between. The CDR3 spans 15 residues. Per germline, CDR1 MNHEY and CDR2 SVGAGI.

The chain links TRBV11-3 to TRBJ2-1, with D possibly TRBD2 on 6 matching bases. The germline CDR1 and CDR2 sequences are SGHNT and YENEEA. The CDR3 is 15 amino acids. The V and J ends lost 1 base and 7 bases respectively, with 14 bases between them. CDR3 bases: TGTGCCAGCAGCTTAGCCCCGGGGAGCGGGAATGAGCAGTTCTTC. Translation: CASSLAPGSGNEQFF.

The chain couples TRBV11-2 to TRBJ1-2, with unresolved D. The germline CDR1 and CDR2 sequences are SGHAT and FQNNGV. Trimming left V 2 bases short and J 7 bases short, with 8 bases between. This CDR3 region has 12 residues. The CDR3 nucleotides read TGTGCCAGCAGCTTAACCCCCGGTGGCTACACCTTC. Its protein product is CASSLTPGGYTF.

The V gene is TRBV18, the J gene TRBJ1-1; D gene uncertain. Trimming cost V 2 bases and J 1 base, with 5 bases left between them. The CDR3 runs 13 residues. Germline loops: CDR1 KGHSH, CDR2 LQKENI. The DNA for the CDR3 is TGTGCCAGCTCACCATGGGAGAACACTGAAGCTTTCTTT. It codes for CASSPWENTEAFF.

V gene TRBV15 combines with J gene TRBJ2-7; D not certain. The V and J ends lost 1 base and 0 bases respectively, with 7 bases between them. The CDR3 sequence is 14 residues long. Looked up from germline, CDR1 is LNHNV and CDR2 is YYDKDF (reference sequence). The CDR3 is CATSRGSSSYEQYF. Written as DNA, the CDR3 is TGTGCCACCAGCAGAGGATCGAGCTCCTACGAGCAGTACTTC.